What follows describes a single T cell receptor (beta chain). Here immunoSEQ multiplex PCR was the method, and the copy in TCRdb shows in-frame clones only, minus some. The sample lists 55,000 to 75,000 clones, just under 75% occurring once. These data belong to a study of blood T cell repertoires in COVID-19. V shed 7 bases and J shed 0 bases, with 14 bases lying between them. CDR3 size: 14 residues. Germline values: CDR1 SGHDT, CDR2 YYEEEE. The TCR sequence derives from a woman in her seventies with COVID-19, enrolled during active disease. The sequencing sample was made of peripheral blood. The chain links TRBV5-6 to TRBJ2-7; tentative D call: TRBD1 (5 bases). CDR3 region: CASRRVGHSYEQYF. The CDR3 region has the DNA TGTGCCAGCCGACGGGTCGGACACTCCTACGAGCAGTACTTC. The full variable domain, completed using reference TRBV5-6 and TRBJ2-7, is DAGVTQSPTHLIKTRGQQVTLRCSPKSGHDTVSWYQQALGQGPQFIFQYYEEEERQRGNFPDRFSGHQFPNYSSELNVNALLLGDSALYLCASRRVGHSYEQYFGPGTRLTVT.